These 21 T cell receptor beta chains came from one sample sequenced in a study of cytotoxic CD8 clonotypes in ibrutinib-treated CLL. The protocol was immunoSEQ multiplex PCR, while the TCRdb copy is restricted to in-frame clones and leaves out a portion. The sample holds approximately 70,000 clones, approximately 90% seen once. The input for sequencing was PBMCs, taken after 12 months of ibrutinib treatment. The receptors were gathered from a human donor with chronic lymphocytic leukemia.

This sequence joins TRBV28 and TRBJ1-2; D may be TRBD1 (6 bases). V was clipped by 4 bases and J by 4 bases, with 13 bases between them. CDR3 size: 14 residues. CDR1 is MDHEN and CDR2 is SYDVKM in the germline V gene. CDR3 nucleotide sequence: TGTGCCAGCAGTTCAGGGGACACCATCTATGGCTACACCTTC. Its translation is CASSSGDTIYGYTF.

The chain couples TRBV14 to TRBJ2-2; possibly TRBD1 or TRBD2 for D (5 bases each). CDR1 SGHDN and CDR2 FVKESK come from the germline V gene. Between the trimmed V and J ends, which lost 0 bases and 7 bases, there was a span of 12 bases. The CDR3 loop spans 15 amino acids. CDR3: CASSQDGGFVGELFF. The CDR3 bases are TGTGCCAGCAGCCAAGATGGGGGTTTTGTCGGGGAGCTGTTTTTT.

This rearrangement joins TRBV18 to TRBJ2-3; no firm D call. The CDR3 contains 15 residues. CDR1 KGHSH and CDR2 LQKENI come from the germline V gene. V lost 3 bases to trimming and J lost 7 bases, with 17 bases between them. DNA for the CDR3: TGTGCCAGCTCACCCGTGTACCCGCCCGAGAATACGCAGTATTTT. It is translated as CASSPVYPPENTQYF.

This clone was counted a few times. The CDR3 spells CASSLSRGGTIADTQYF. The CDR3, as DNA: TGTGCCAGCAGCTTATCCCGCGGCGGGACAATCGCGGATACGCAGTATTTT. V gene TRBV7-2 combines with J gene TRBJ2-3, with D perhaps being TRBD1 or TRBD2 (6 bases each). Germline loops: CDR1 SGHTA, CDR2 FQGNSA. With 2 bases removed from V and 6 bases from J, the gap between germline ends came to 21 bases. CDR3 length: 17 amino acids.

The V gene is TRBV3-2, the J gene TRBJ1-2. TRBV3-2 is tagged as a pseudogene. The CDR3 loop spans 9 amino acids. Here the CDR3 reads CAFSGGYTF. CDR3 bases: TGTGCCTTCTCTGGGGGCTACACCTTC.

On this clone: An end of the junction differs from the germline gene, which may be a read error. The chain employs TRBV7-7 and TRBJ2-7; 8 positions match TRBD1. The CDR3 spans 14 residues. The V gene's germline CDR1 is SSHAT and CDR2 FNYEAQ (reference sequence). This CDR3 reads CASSPGGPDYEQYF. The CDR3 DNA is TGTGCTAGCAGCCCAGGGGGCCCGGACTACGAGCAGTACTTC.

The V call is TRBV7-9, the J call TRBJ2-7; possible D gene TRBD1, 5 bases. The germline CDR1 and CDR2 sequences are SEHNR and FQNEAQ (reference sequence). The CDR3 has 16 amino acids. The V gene lost 5 bases and the J gene lost 4 bases, with 21 bases spanning the gap. CDR3 DNA sequence: TGTGCCAGCAGCCCGAGAGGAGTCAGGGCATGGTACGAGCAGTACTTC. This sequence encodes CASSPRGVRAWYEQYF.

In this sample, this clone turned up once. V is TRBV7-2 and J is TRBJ2-1; no clear D gene. The CDR3 is made up of 11 amino acids. V gave up 2 bases and J gave up 6 bases, with 2 bases separating them. Germline CDR1 reads SGHTA; CDR2 reads FQGNSA. The CDR3 sequence: CASSLINEQFF. CDR3 coding DNA: TGTGCCAGCAGCTTAATCAATGAGCAGTTCTTC.

This chain uses TRBV6-6 with TRBJ2-2, with D perhaps matching TRBD2 (6 bases). The germline V and J ends were trimmed by 5 bases and 1 base, with 14 bases remaining between them. The CDR3 loop spans 16 amino acids. The germline V gene has CDR1 MNHNY and CDR2 SVGAGI (reference sequence). CDR3 residues: CASSTYSGENTGELFF. CDR3 DNA sequence: TGTGCCAGCAGTACCTATAGCGGAGAGAACACCGGGGAGCTGTTTTTT.

This sequence joins TRBV6-6 and TRBJ2-3, with D perhaps TRBD1 (6 bases). The length of the CDR3 is 14 residues. Germline V gene data show CDR1 as MNHNY and CDR2 as SVGAGI (reference sequence). Trimming left V 7 bases short and J 6 bases short, with 17 bases between. The CDR3 DNA reads TGTGCCAGCAAGGCTGGACAGTCTTCGGATACGCAGTATTTT. Translated, it gives CASKAGQSSDTQYF.

The chain joins TRBV6-1 to TRBJ1-2; D is uncertain. Trimming stripped 1 base from V and 0 bases from J, with 6 bases between. Germline V CDR1 and CDR2: MNHNS, SASEGT. The CDR3 covers 14 residues. In nucleotides, the CDR3 is TGTGCCAGCAGTGAAGGGGGAGCTAACTATGGCTACACCTTC. Its protein product is CASSEGGANYGYTF.

The rearrangement uses TRBV5-1 and TRBJ1-2; unclear D gene. Deletions cut 4 bases from V and 3 bases from J, with 13 bases between. CDR3 size: 14 residues. Germline loops: CDR1 SGHRS, CDR2 YFSETQ. The CDR3 region is CASSPGARDYGYTF. CDR3 sequence (DNA): TGCGCCAGCAGCCCAGGCGCCCGGGACTATGGCTACACCTTC.

The gene calls are TRBV15 and TRBJ1-2; no clear D. CDR3 length: 14 residues. From germline, CDR1 is LNHNV and CDR2 YYDKDF (reference sequence). V lost 0 bases and J 8 bases, leaving 13 bases between the germline ends. In DNA, the CDR3 is TGTGCCACCAGCAGAGATCGCTCCCAAGAAGGCTACACCTTC. Its translation: CATSRDRSQEGYTF.

J is TRBJ2-7 and V is TRBV30, with D possibly TRBD1 on 5 matching bases. CDR1 is GTSNPN and CDR2 is SVGIG in the germline V gene (reference sequence). The CDR3 has 15 amino acids. V dropped 2 bases and J dropped 3 bases, with 17 bases sitting between them. In nucleotides, the CDR3 is TGTGCCTGGAGTCTCACCAGGGATGCTTGCTACGAGCAGTACTTC. Translation: CAWSLTRDACYEQYF. The full variable domain, its missing parts supplied by reference TRBV30 and TRBJ2-7, is SQTIHQWPATLVQPVGSPLSLECTVEGTSNPNLYWYRQAAGRGLQLLFYSVGIGQISSEVPQNLSASRPQDRQFILSSKKLLLSDSGFYLCAWSLTRDACYEQYFGPGTRLTVT.

This clone was observed a single time. The chain links TRBV5-1 to TRBJ2-2; TRBD2 aligns across 8 bases. V was clipped by 1 base and J by 2 bases; unmatched bases: 7. Germline lookup yields CDR1 SGHRS and CDR2 YFSETQ. This CDR3 is 17 amino acids long. The DNA of the CDR3 is TGCGCCAGCAGCTTGAGGGCCGGACTAGCTAACACCGGGGAGCTGTTTTTT. Translation gives CASSLRAGLANTGELFF.

The chain recombines TRBV7-9 with TRBJ1-4, with D tentatively TRBD1 (6 bases). The germline V gene has CDR1 SEHNR and CDR2 FQNEAQ (reference sequence). Trimming cost V 2 bases and J 8 bases, with 12 bases left between them. The CDR3 totals 14 residues. Written as DNA, the CDR3 is TGTGCCAGCAGCTTAAAGGGGGTAGGAGAAAAACTGTTTTTT. Its protein is CASSLKGVGEKLFF.

The rearrangement uses TRBV9 and TRBJ2-5, with 10 positions matching TRBD2. This CDR3 is 17 amino acids long. V trimming: 0 bases; J trimming: 4 bases; junction bases outside the gene matches: 9. Germline CDR1 reads SGDLS; CDR2 reads YYNGEE. The CDR3 loop reads CASSVGSLAGVRETQYF. The CDR3 region has the DNA TGTGCCAGCAGCGTAGGGTCCCTAGCGGGGGTAAGAGAGACCCAGTACTTC.

The chain links TRBV5-1 to TRBJ2-2, with D tentatively TRBD2 (6 bases). CDR3 length: 17 amino acids. Deletions cut 6 bases from V and 7 bases from J, with 25 bases between. Germline V gene sequence: CDR1 SGHRS, CDR2 YFSETQ. The CDR3 reads CASTLFGRSGRGGELFF. CDR3 DNA sequence: TGCGCCAGCACCTTATTTGGGAGGTCGGGGCGCGGCGGGGAGCTGTTTTTT. Based on the CDR3 plus reference TRBV5-1 and TRBJ2-2, the full variable domain is KAGVTQTPRYLIKTRGQQVTLSCSPISGHRSVSWYQQTPGQGLQFLFEYFSETQRNKGNFPGRFSGRQFSNSRSEMNVSTLELGDSALYLCASTLFGRSGRGGELFFGEGSRLTVL.

The chain uses TRBV28 and TRBJ1-3; 8 positions agree with TRBD1. After removal of 2 bases from V and 6 bases from J, the junction contained 12 bases not matched to a gene. The CDR3 is 17 amino acids. CDR1 is MDHEN and CDR2 is SYDVKM in the germline V gene. CDR3 protein: CASSLGVGQGFVNTIYF. CDR3 coding DNA: TGTGCCAGCAGTTTAGGAGTAGGACAGGGATTCGTAAACACCATATATTTT.

The V call is TRBV7-2, the J call TRBJ1-5; D not certain. The CDR3 runs to 15 residues. Trimming removed 4 bases at V and 3 bases at J, with 13 bases between. Per germline, CDR1 SGHTA and CDR2 FQGNSA. The CDR3 DNA reads as TGTGCCAGCAGCTCAAAACAGTCGGTCAATCAGCCCCAGCATTTT. This gives the protein CASSSKQSVNQPQHF.

This clone is a singleton in its sample. The genes are TRBV5-1 and TRBJ2-3, with no clear D. Germline V gene lookup returns CDR1 SGHRS and CDR2 YFSETQ. This CDR3 has 15 residues. With 0 bases removed from V and 0 bases from J, the gap between germline ends came to 8 bases. CDR3 loop: CASSLEATSTDTQYF. CDR3 nucleotide sequence: TGCGCCAGCAGCTTGGAAGCGACTAGCACAGATACGCAGTATTTT.